This TCR beta chain emerged from a study of cytomegalovirus exposure and HLA in healthy donors. Primers included in the PCR were 60 Vbeta and 13 Jbeta primers. The data were produced by immunoSEQ multiplex PCR, yet TCRdb's version contains in-frame clones alone and is incomplete. The table has some 87,000 clones, over 75% seen once. Study observations and caveats: A link between a missense DCLRE1C variant and TCR beta V- and J-gene trimming emerged from a later analysis. Later work found most CMV-associated TCR beta chains apparently HLA-restricted. CMV serostatus alone was available as immune exposure information.

From germline, CDR1 is SGHTA and CDR2 FQGNSA. The CDR3 spans 13 residues. In the case of this clone: Its antigen is unidentified. One junction end does not reproduce the germline sequence, and a read error may be involved.

The sample consisted of PBMCs. This chain connects TRBV7-2 to TRBJ1-5, with a possible D match to TRBD1 (6 bases). This sequence originates from a man aged 50 to 59 in good health and CMV-seropositive. As DNA, the CDR3 is TGTGCCAGCAGCACCAGGGGTCTCCAGCCCCAGAATTTT. Its translation: CASSTRGLQPQNF.